Ten or more counts support the clone carrying this TCR beta chain. What it binds is unknown. The record originates from a study of molecular identifiers for immune sequencing clone quantification. Study results and limitations: In naive cells, clones above 20 RNA copies held under 1% of molecules, whereas in effector cells they held over 97%. Shared barcodes on identical TCR molecules could underestimate the sizes of highly expanded clones.

With listed TCR primers and previously described methods, bulk TCR libraries were prepared. TCRdb re-analysed the PCR reads in MiXCR, keeping a single row per CDR3 protein. The sample shows 250,000 to 400,000 distinct CDR3 sequences, about 20% of them seen only once. Germline CDR1 and CDR2: MNHEY and SMNVEV (reference sequence). V was pared by 6 bases and J by 6 bases, with 13 bases between. The CDR3 has 13 amino acids. The clonotype was recovered from a human donor in good health. Some libraries in this study had Jurkat cell RNA spiked in. V is TRBV27 and J is TRBJ2-3; D unclear. Sequenced sample: naive CD8+ T cells from blood, with Jurkat cell RNA spiked in. The subset: FACS-sorted CD8+CD4-CCR7+CD45RA+ naive T cells. As DNA, the CDR3 is TGTGCCAGCAGCCAGTCTATGTCGGATACGCAGTATTTT. Translated: CASSQSMSDTQYF.